These 25 T cell receptor beta chains were all obtained from the same sample, sequenced in a study of blood T cell repertoires in COVID-19. Only in-frame clones appear in the TCRdb table, and some are missing; sequencing was by immunoSEQ multiplex PCR. This sample has around 25,000 clones; nearly 90% occur once, and the top ten carry about 11%. Specimen: peripheral blood. All receptors come from a man between 65 and 85 years old with acute or convalescent COVID-19.

The J gene is TRBJ2-1, the V gene TRBV5-6, with 12 positions matching TRBD1. The CDR3 runs 18 residues. Germline CDR1 reads SGHDT; CDR2 reads YYEEEE. Losses at the gene ends were 1 base for V and 0 bases for J; bases not matched to a gene: 5. CDR3 sequence reads: CASSLYGTGGVSYNEQFF. In DNA form, the CDR3 reads TGTGCCAGCAGCTTGTACGGGACAGGGGGCGTCTCCTACAATGAGCAGTTCTTC.

V usage is TRBV7-3 and J usage is TRBJ2-1, with 8 nucleotides matching TRBD2. CDR3 size: 17 residues. With V trimmed by 6 bases and J by 8 bases, 18 bases remained unmatched. From germline, CDR1 is SGHTA and CDR2 FQGTGA. CDR3 residues: CASSPLGGAGVYDEQFF. The CDR3 coding sequence is TGTGCCAGCAGTCCCTTGGGGGGAGCGGGAGTTTATGATGAGCAGTTCTTC.

This clone appeared a few times. The chain employs TRBV7-8 and TRBJ1-6, with TRBD1 matching 9 bases. Germline CDR1 and CDR2: SGHVS and FQNEAQ. The CDR3 contains 15 residues. The ends lost 6 bases at V and 14 bases at J; junction bases unmatched: 14. The CDR3 spells CASSPGTGTSATLHF. Written as DNA, the CDR3 is TGTGCCAGCAGTCCCGGGACAGGGACTTCTGCGACCCTCCACTTT.

For the CDR3, the DNA is TGCGCCAGCAGCCTGGACAGGGGGATATCCTACGAGCAGTACTTC. This translates into CASSLDRGISYEQYF. The V and J genes are TRBV5-1 and TRBJ2-7; 10 bases align to TRBD1. CDR3 length: 15 residues. Germline V gives CDR1 SGHRS, CDR2 YFSETQ. Trimming at V came to 4 bases and at J to 1 base, leaving 5 bases not matched to a gene.

The chain has TRBV27 and TRBJ2-1, with D possibly being TRBD1 (5 bases). The germline V gene has CDR1 MNHEY and CDR2 SMNVEV (reference sequence). The ends were cut back, 6 bases at V and 4 bases at J, with 10 bases in the middle. CDR3 length: 13 residues. Written as DNA, the CDR3 is TGTGCCAGCAGGAGGACAACGTACAATGAGCAGTTCTTC. Encoded protein: CASRRTTYNEQFF.

The J gene is TRBJ2-7, the V gene TRBV10-3; TRBD1 aligns across 8 bases. The length of the CDR3 is 15 residues. V lost 6 bases to trimming and J lost 3 bases; unmatched junction nucleotides: 10. Per germline, CDR1 ENHRY and CDR2 SYGVKD. The CDR3 loop reads CAISHSGGRDYEQYF. CDR3 bases: TGTGCCATCAGCCACTCAGGGGGCAGGGACTACGAGCAGTACTTC.

The chain couples TRBV5-1 to TRBJ1-2; TRBD1 matches 8 bases. CDR1 and CDR2 from the germline V gene are SGHRS and YFSETQ. The CDR3 spans 15 residues. Trimming took 4 bases from V and 4 from J; bases not matched to a gene: 9. This chain's CDR3 is CASSPPLTGVYGYTF. The CDR3 DNA sequence: TGCGCCAGCAGCCCCCCCTTGACAGGGGTCTATGGCTACACCTTC.

The rearrangement uses TRBV28 and TRBJ2-7; no definite D call. V was shortened by 2 bases and J by 6 bases, with 14 bases between the two germline ends. Germline V gene sequence: CDR1 MDHEN, CDR2 SYDVKM. The CDR3 loop spans 14 amino acids. The DNA of the CDR3 is TGTGCCAGCAGTTTAGGGCAGGTAGTAGGCGAGCAGTACTTC. This translates into CASSLGQVVGEQYF.

This chain links TRBV3-1 (or the pseudogene TRBV3-2) with TRBJ1-2, with D possibly TRBD1 on 5 matching bases. The CDR3 is 15 amino acids. CDR1 and CDR2 from the germline V gene are LGHDT and YNNKEL (reference sequence). Trimming removed 0 bases from V and 7 bases from J, with 15 bases in between. CDR3 DNA: TGTGCCAGCAGCCAAGACTGGTCGGGGGGTAGTGGCTACACCTTC. It specifies CASSQDWSGGSGYTF.

The chain combines TRBV27 with TRBJ2-7; weak D call: TRBD1 (5 bases). The CDR3 totals 15 residues. V lost 3 bases, J lost 3 bases, and 15 bases lay in between. Germline CDR1 and CDR2: MNHEY and SMNVEV (reference sequence). The DNA for the CDR3 is TGTGCCAGCAGTTTTCGGGCGGATAGGGGCTACGAGCAGTACTTC. This encodes CASSFRADRGYEQYF.

The chain carries TRBV24-1 and TRBJ2-3; 15 nucleotides align to TRBD2. Trimming removed 3 bases from V and 3 bases from J; junction bases left unmatched: 6. The CDR3 extends over 18 amino acids. Germline V lookup: CDR1 KGHDR, CDR2 SFDVKD. The DNA of the CDR3 is TGTGCCACCAGTGATGCCGGGACTAGCGGGAGGTGGACAGATACGCAGTATTTT. Protein product: CATSDAGTSGRWTDTQYF.

The CDR3 loop is CASRDNSNQPQHF. In nucleotides, the CDR3 is TGTGCCAGCAGGGATAACAGTAATCAGCCCCAGCATTTT. The V call is TRBV6-5, the J call TRBJ1-5; D is uncertain. Trimming took 6 bases from V and 4 from J, leaving 10 bases between them. This CDR3 is 13 amino acids long. Germline-derived CDR1 and CDR2 are MNHEY and SVGAGI.

The J gene is TRBJ1-2, the V gene TRBV6-5, with a tentative D call TRBD1 (5 bases). Germline V gives CDR1 MNHEY, CDR2 SVGAGI. The CDR3 loop spans 11 amino acids. The V and J ends lost 10 bases and 4 bases respectively, with 10 bases between them. The CDR3 sequence is CATGGSYGYTF. As DNA, the CDR3 is TGTGCCACCGGGGGGAGCTATGGCTACACCTTC.

The CDR3 region has the DNA TGCGCCAGCAACGCGGGAGGTTATGATACGCAGTATTTT. This codes for CASNAGGYDTQYF. The chain has TRBV5-1 and TRBJ2-3, with 8 bases matching TRBD2. The germline V gene encodes CDR1 SGHRS and CDR2 YFSETQ. After removal of 6 bases from V and 6 bases from J, the junction contained 6 bases not matched to a gene. The CDR3 covers 13 residues.

V and J are TRBV24-1 and TRBJ2-5; 9 bases map to TRBD1. CDR1 KGHDR and CDR2 SFDVKD come from the germline V gene. The CDR3 contains 15 residues. Trimming removed 4 bases from V and 0 bases from J; junction bases left unmatched: 2. CDR3: CATSEGQGNQETQYF. CDR3 coding DNA: TGTGCCACCAGTGAAGGACAGGGGAACCAAGAGACCCAGTACTTC.

This rearrangement joins TRBV5-1 to TRBJ2-7; 10 bases agree with TRBD1. The CDR3 is 15 residues long. V lost 0 bases and J lost 6; bases outside the gene matches: 6. CDR1 is SGHRS, CDR2 YFSETQ, per germline. This chain's CDR3 is CASSLGFGTGVEQYF. CDR3 nucleotide sequence: TGCGCCAGCAGCTTGGGTTTTGGGACAGGGGTCGAGCAGTACTTC.

The chain employs TRBV28 and TRBJ2-5; 15 nucleotides match TRBD2. Per germline, CDR1 MDHEN and CDR2 SYDVKM. V lost 5 bases to trimming and J lost 5 bases; unmatched junction nucleotides: 3. The CDR3 has 15 amino acids. Here the CDR3 reads CASSTGTSGRETQYF. In DNA, the CDR3 is TGTGCCAGCAGTACCGGGACTAGCGGGAGGGAGACCCAGTACTTC. The full variable domain, with the rest looked up from reference TRBV28 and TRBJ2-5, is DVKVTQSSRYLVKRTGEKVFLECVQDMDHENMFWYRQDPGLGLRLIYFSYDVKMKEKGDIPEGYSVSREKKERFSLILESASTNQTSMYLCASSTGTSGRETQYFGPGTRLLVL.

The chain recombines TRBV7-2 with TRBJ2-1, with 8 nucleotides matching TRBD2. This CDR3 spans 15 amino acids. In germline, CDR1 is SGHTA, CDR2 FQGNSA. V trimming: 10 bases; J trimming: 6 bases; junction bases outside the gene matches: 14. This CDR3 reads CATGQAGGWSNEQFF. The DNA of the CDR3 is TGTGCCACTGGTCAGGCGGGAGGATGGTCCAATGAGCAGTTCTTC.

V is TRBV7-3 and J is TRBJ1-1; D may be TRBD1 (6 bases). This CDR3 spans 14 amino acids. Germline lookup yields CDR1 SGHTA and CDR2 FQGTGA. V was pared by 5 bases and J by 11 bases, with 21 bases between. In DNA, the CDR3 is TGTGCCAGCAGCCCTAGCCCTCAGGGGACGTGGGCTTTCTTT. It encodes CASSPSPQGTWAFF. The full variable domain, completed using reference TRBV7-3 and TRBJ1-1, is GAGVSQTPSNKVTEKGKYVELRCDPISGHTALYWYRQSLGQGPEFLIYFQGTGAADDSGLPNDRFFAVRPEGSVSTLKIQRTERGDSAVYLCASSPSPQGTWAFFGQGTRLTVV.

J is TRBJ2-1 and V is TRBV29-1; 8 nucleotides match TRBD1. The germline CDR1 and CDR2 sequences are SQVTM and ANQGSEA. With 7 bases clipped from V and 6 bases from J, the junction kept 5 bases outside the gene matches. CDR3 length: 12 amino acids. CDR3 sequence (DNA): TGCAGCGCTTGGACAGGGCCCAATGAGCAGTTCTTC. As protein: CSAWTGPNEQFF.

DNA for the CDR3: TGTGCCAGCTCACCGGTCAGGGGCTCTGGAAACACCATATATTTT. It yields the protein CASSPVRGSGNTIYF. This sequence joins TRBV18 and TRBJ1-3, with a possible D match to TRBD1 (6 bases). Looked up from germline, CDR1 is KGHSH and CDR2 is LQKENI. V was trimmed by 3 bases and J by 0 bases, leaving 9 bases between them. The CDR3 has 15 residues.

The chain combines TRBV9 with TRBJ1-3, with D tentatively TRBD1 (6 bases). V lost 3 bases, J lost 6 bases, and 19 bases lay in between. Germline V gene lookup returns CDR1 SGDLS and CDR2 YYNGEE. This CDR3 is built from 16 residues. DNA for the CDR3: TGTGCCAGCAGCGCCACAGGGCGCCCTGGTGAAAACACCATATATTTT. Its translation is CASSATGRPGENTIYF.

The genes are TRBV13 and TRBJ2-1; D might be TRBD2 (6 bases). This CDR3 spans 16 amino acids. The V and J ends lost 1 base and 2 bases respectively, with 12 bases between them. Germline assignment: CDR1 PRHDT and CDR2 FYEKMQ (reference sequence). CDR3 sequence reads: CASSLVAGPAYNEQFF. The CDR3 nucleotides are TGTGCCAGCAGCTTAGTTGCGGGGCCAGCCTACAATGAGCAGTTCTTC.

The rearrangement joins TRBV29-1 to TRBJ2-7; possible D gene TRBD1, 5 bases. The germline gives CDR1 SQVTM, CDR2 ANQGSEA. V was clipped by 3 bases and J by 4 bases, with 13 bases between them. The CDR3 is made up of 13 amino acids. The CDR3 DNA sequence: TGCAGCGTTGACCTGGGGCCAGGATACGAGCAGTACTTC. Residues: CSVDLGPGYEQYF.

This chain uses TRBV19 with TRBJ1-2, with 8 bases lining up with TRBD1. Germline CDR1 reads LNHDA; CDR2 reads SQIVND (reference sequence). This CDR3 region has 13 residues. Germline trimming cut 5 bases from V and 6 bases from J; bases unmatched to any gene: 5. DNA of the CDR3: TGTGCCAGTAGTCCCCGGGACAGGCATGGCTACACCTTC. Translation: CASSPRDRHGYTF.